This T cell receptor (beta chain) was captured in a study of blood T cell repertoires in COVID-19 (TCRdb year 2020). The study in broad terms: The collaborator samples originated in the United States, Italy and Spain and spanned the acute and convalescent phases of COVID-19. A freely available public database, intended as a resource for researchers studying the immune response to SARS-CoV-2, is where the repertoires were released. The samples were drawn from the first 160 participants of the ongoing ImmuneRACE study and from some 1,300 subjects provided by 6 global collaborators. Deeply sampled blood TCRbeta repertoires from subjects exposed to, actively infected with, or recovered from COVID-19 were included in the dataset. Sample metadata almost always included a de-identified subject ID, COVID-19 status, age in years and sex. The prospective study material was composed of cDNA or gDNA derived from T cells, B-cell-depleted T cells, or PBMCs. Where available, HLA class I and class II types were obtained from metadata supplied by the sample provider rather than from assay-based typing. Study-level results and caveats: The amount of clinical and demographic metadata varied by source and participant and was provided uncurated.

The CDR3, from cysteine to phenylalanine, totals 15 residues. This entry keeps only the CDR3 DNA: 45 bases, framed from base 1. The junction shows trimming of 0 bases on V and 5 bases on J, plus 16 bases between the germline ends. According to the germline V gene (reference sequence), CDR1 reads GTSNPN and CDR2 reads SVGIG. With regard to this clone: The specificity of this receptor is unknown. No base qualities exist here, and no much larger clone lies one base off it.

TCRbeta CDR3 regions were amplified from genomic DNA using the immunoSEQ Assay, a bias-controlled multiplex PCR. The source study handled its data this way. Nucleated cell counts per sample were estimated from amplification of reference gene primers within the assay. To quantify the absolute abundance of each unique TCRbeta CDR3 rearrangement, sequence reads were collapsed and filtered. For each sample, productive Simpson clonality was calculated by taking the square root of Simpson's diversity index across productive rearrangements. TCRdb mirrors the immuneACCESS table, restricted to in-frame sequences. Some clones are absent from its copies; in checked studies, under half trace to an unresolved V gene, and the reason for the others is unknown. V and J calls plus clone size are reproduced from that table; the DNA served to infer D and trimming. The sample records approximately 96,000 clones, around 85% of which are singletons. Roughly 10% of the sample belongs to the ten largest clones.

Collaborating institutions collected whole blood in K2EDTA tubes following their own protocols. For TCRbeta analysis, collaborators shipped samples in one of three forms: frozen whole blood, isolated PBMCs, or DNA extracted from either of those sample types. The sequenced sample was peripheral blood. This receptor chain uses TRBV30 and TRBJ1-1; a tentative D call is TRBD1 (6 bases match). The clonotype comes from a woman aged 80 or older with acute or convalescent COVID-19. The sequenced DNA is TGTGCCTGGAGTGTAAGGAGGGGGGGGTATACTGAAGCTTTCTTT. Translated, this gives CAWSVRRGGYTEAFF. Beyond the CDR3, the reference TRBV30 and TRBJ1-1 genes provide the residues; the full variable domain reads: SQTIHQWPATLVQPVGSPLSLECTVEGTSNPNLYWYRQAAGRGLQLLFYSVGIGQISSEVPQNLSASRPQDRQFILSSKKLLLSDSGFYLCAWSVRRGGYTEAFFGQGTRLTVV.